This record covers a single T cell receptor (beta chain). The antigen remains unidentified. This entry belongs to a study of cytomegalovirus exposure and HLA in healthy donors. The study's findings and limits: Rarity characterized most TCR sequences, yet some public TCRs appeared in many donors. The study listed 150 to 200 cytomegalovirus-associated TCR beta chains. Exclusion as indistinguishable affected some V segments, including TRBV6-2 and TRBV6-3.

Per germline, CDR1 SGHRS and CDR2 YFSETQ. The length of the CDR3 is 16 residues. With 4 bases removed from V and 2 bases from J, the gap between germline ends came to 16 bases. Researchers ran the PCR with 60 Vbeta and 13 Jbeta primers. Profiled with immunoSEQ multiplex PCR; TCRdb holds only in-frame clones, not every one. Of fewer than 250,000 clones listed, about four fifths are singletons. Healthy bone marrow donors made up the cohort. The sample taken for sequencing was PBMCs. The clonotype originates from a man aged 35 to 55 in good health and CMV-seropositive. This chain links TRBV5-1 with TRBJ2-1, with D tentatively TRBD2 (6 bases). The CDR3 here is CASSRLGLLAYNEQFF. The CDR3 region has the DNA TGCGCCAGCAGCCGGCTGGGACTTCTAGCCTACAATGAGCAGTTCTTC. Full variable domain (remainder filled in from reference TRBV5-1 and TRBJ2-1): KAGVTQTPRYLIKTRGQQVTLSCSPISGHRSVSWYQQTPGQGLQFLFEYFSETQRNKGNFPGRFSGRQFSNSRSEMNVSTLELGDSALYLCASSRLGLLAYNEQFFGPGTRLTVL.